Each of the 6 T cell receptor beta chains below was sequenced from the same sample in a study of cytomegalovirus exposure and HLA in healthy donors. Sequenced by immunoSEQ multiplex PCR; TCRdb stores in-frame clones only, minus some. The table lists roughly 68,000 clones, approximately 90% of them singletons, with over 1.5% in the top ten. Sequencing used PBMCs. Receptor source: a woman aged 18-35 years in good health and CMV-seronegative.

This clone was recorded a few times. V is TRBV11-2 and J is TRBJ2-7; 8 nucleotides match TRBD1. CDR1 and CDR2 (germline): SGHAT, FQNNGV. The CDR3 is 14 amino acids. The V gene end was trimmed by 5 bases and the J gene end by 11 bases; junction bases not matched to a gene: 14. CDR3: CASSLIQLTGDEYF. CDR3 coding DNA: TGTGCCAGCAGCCTAATACAACTGACAGGGGACGAGTACTTC.

The rearrangement uses TRBV30 and TRBJ1-5, with D uncertain. CDR1 and CDR2 from the germline V gene are GTSNPN and SVGIG (reference sequence). This CDR3 comprises 13 residues. Between the trimmed V and J ends, which lost 3 bases and 3 bases, there was a span of 9 bases. CDR3 DNA sequence: TGTGCCTGGAGCCCCCGACTCAATCAGCCCCAGCATTTT. It encodes CAWSPRLNQPQHF. The variable domain in full, with the rest retrieved from reference TRBV30 and TRBJ1-5, is SQTIHQWPATLVQPVGSPLSLECTVEGTSNPNLYWYRQAAGRGLQLLFYSVGIGQISSEVPQNLSASRPQDRQFILSSKKLLLSDSGFYLCAWSPRLNQPQHFGDGTRLSIL.

This sequence joins TRBV7-3 and TRBJ2-1; D gene unclear. V lost 4 bases, J lost 7 bases, and 14 bases lay in between. CDR3 size: 14 residues. Germline CDR1 is SGHTA and CDR2 is FQGTGA. Here the CDR3 reads CASSSTPARNEQFF. The CDR3 DNA reads TGTGCCAGCAGCTCTACGCCAGCTAGGAATGAGCAGTTCTTC.

In DNA form, the CDR3 reads TGTGCCAGCAGCAGGGACAGGGAAAAATACGAGCAGTACTTC. Encoded protein: CASSRDREKYEQYF. The rearrangement uses TRBV6-1 and TRBJ2-7, with 9 bases lining up with TRBD1. After removal of 6 bases from V and 4 bases from J, the junction contained 7 bases not matched to a gene. The V gene's germline CDR1 is MNHNS and CDR2 SASEGT. CDR3 size: 14 residues.

This chain uses TRBV27 with TRBJ1-1; D call uncertain. CDR1 MNHEY and CDR2 SMNVEV come from the germline V gene (reference sequence). V dropped 5 bases and J dropped 1 base, with 14 bases sitting between them. This CDR3 is 15 amino acids long. CDR3 sequence: CASSPPTLSNTEAFF. The CDR3, as DNA: TGTGCCAGCAGTCCCCCGACTCTTTCGAACACTGAAGCTTTCTTT.

The chain carries TRBV27 and TRBJ2-1; tentatively, D is TRBD2 (6 bases). The V and J ends lost 4 bases and 0 bases respectively, with 10 bases between them. Germline assignment: CDR1 MNHEY and CDR2 SMNVEV (reference sequence). The CDR3 sequence is 15 residues long. This chain's CDR3 is CASSSRAGSYNEQFF. DNA of the CDR3: TGTGCCAGCAGTTCTAGAGCGGGCTCCTACAATGAGCAGTTCTTC.